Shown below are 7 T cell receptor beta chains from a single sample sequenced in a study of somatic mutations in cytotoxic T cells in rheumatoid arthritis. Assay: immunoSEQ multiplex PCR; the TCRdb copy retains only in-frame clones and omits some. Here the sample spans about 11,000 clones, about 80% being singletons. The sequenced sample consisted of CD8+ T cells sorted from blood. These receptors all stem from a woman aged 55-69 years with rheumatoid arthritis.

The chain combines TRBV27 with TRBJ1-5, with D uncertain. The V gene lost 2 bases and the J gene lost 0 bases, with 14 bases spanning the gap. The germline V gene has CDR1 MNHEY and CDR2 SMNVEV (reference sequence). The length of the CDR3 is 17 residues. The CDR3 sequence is CASSLTSGRSSNQPQHF. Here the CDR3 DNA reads TGTGCCAGCAGTTTAACGTCTGGGAGATCTAGCAATCAGCCCCAGCATTTT.

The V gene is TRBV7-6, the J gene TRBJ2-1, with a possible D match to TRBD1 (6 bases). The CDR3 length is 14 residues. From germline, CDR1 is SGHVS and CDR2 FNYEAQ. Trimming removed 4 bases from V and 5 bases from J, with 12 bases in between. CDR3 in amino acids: CASSWAGTHNEQFF. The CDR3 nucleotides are TGTGCCAGCAGCTGGGCCGGGACACACAATGAGCAGTTCTTC.

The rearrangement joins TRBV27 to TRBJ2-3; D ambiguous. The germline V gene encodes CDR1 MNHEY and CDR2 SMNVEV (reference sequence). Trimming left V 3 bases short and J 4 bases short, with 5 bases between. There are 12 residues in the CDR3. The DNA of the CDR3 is TGTGCCAGCAGTTTGAGCGCAGATACGCAGTATTTT. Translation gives CASSLSADTQYF.

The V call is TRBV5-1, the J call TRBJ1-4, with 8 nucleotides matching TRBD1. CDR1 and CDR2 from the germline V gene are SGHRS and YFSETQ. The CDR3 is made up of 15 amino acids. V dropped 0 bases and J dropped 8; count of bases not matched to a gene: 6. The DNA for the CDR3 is TGCGCCAGCAGCTTGGGGCAGGGGGCAGGCGAAAAACTGTTTTTT. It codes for CASSLGQGAGEKLFF.

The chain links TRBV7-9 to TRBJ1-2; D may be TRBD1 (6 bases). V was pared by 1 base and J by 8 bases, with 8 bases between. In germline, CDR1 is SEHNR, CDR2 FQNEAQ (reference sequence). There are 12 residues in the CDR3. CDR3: CASSLDREGYTF. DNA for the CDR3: TGTGCCAGCAGCTTAGACAGGGAAGGCTACACCTTC.

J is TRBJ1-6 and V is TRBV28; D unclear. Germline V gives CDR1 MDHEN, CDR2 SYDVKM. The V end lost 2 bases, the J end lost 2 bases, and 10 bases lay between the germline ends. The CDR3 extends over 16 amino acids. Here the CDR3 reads CASSLVAEPYNSPLHF. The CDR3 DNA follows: TGTGCCAGCAGTTTAGTGGCAGAACCCTATAATTCACCCCTCCACTTT.

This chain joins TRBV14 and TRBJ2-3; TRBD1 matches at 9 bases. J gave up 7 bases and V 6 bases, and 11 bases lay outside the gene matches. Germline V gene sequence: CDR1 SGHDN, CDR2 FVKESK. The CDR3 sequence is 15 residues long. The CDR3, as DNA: TGTGCCAGCAGTCGATCCGGGACAGGGAGTCATACGCAGTATTTT. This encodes CASSRSGTGSHTQYF.